The subject of this entry is one T cell receptor (beta chain). Original analysis: From reference gene primer amplification, estimates of nucleated cell counts were derived. The table came from immunoSEQ multiplex PCR; TCRdb's copy has only in-frame clones and leaves some out. V, J and clone size are those of that table, while D and trimming were read from the DNA. Here the sample spans tens of thousands of clones, roughly nine tenths being singletons. The data derive from a study of blood T cell repertoires in COVID-19. Turning to the study itself: Researchers got acute and convalescent COVID-19 samples from the United States, Italy and Spain. PBMCs, B-cell-depleted T cells, or T cells were the source of the cDNA or gDNA that made up the material.

V was pared by 3 bases and J by 6 bases, with 10 bases between. The CDR3 totals 12 residues. CDR1 and CDR2 from the germline V gene are DFQATT and SNEGSKA (reference sequence). Source material: peripheral blood. The source is a woman aged 35 to 49 with active COVID-19. V gene TRBV20-1 combines with J gene TRBJ2-3; D is unresolved. The CDR3 spells CSASHVEDTQYF. The CDR3, as DNA: TGCAGTGCTAGTCACGTGGAGGATACGCAGTATTTT.